Below, 29 T cell receptor beta chains from the same sample are listed, as sequenced in a study of T-cell memory formation after mild COVID-19. TCRdb used MiXCR to reprocess the 5' RACE reads, holding one entry per CDR3 protein. The profile shows almost 350,000 distinct CDR3 sequences, roughly 19% of them singletons. The sequenced sample was PBMCs or a T cell subset sorted from them (not recorded which). The receptors originated from a man aged 18 to 30 who had mild COVID-19 (a few samples of this study predate the infection). Cell type and time point are not known.

In its sample, this clonotype was seen a few times. This chain uses TRBV7-3 with TRBJ2-1, with D perhaps being TRBD1 or TRBD2 (6 bases each). V dropped 9 bases and J dropped 6 bases, with 12 bases sitting between them. Germline V gene sequence: CDR1 SGHTA, CDR2 FQGTGA. This CDR3 has 12 amino acids. Here the CDR3 DNA reads TGTGCCAGTAGGGGGAGGAGCAATGAGCAGTTCTTC. Translation: CASRGRSNEQFF.

This clonotype was counted ten times or more. The CDR3 DNA is TGTGCCAGCAGTGGACTAGCGGGGGGCTACAATGAGCAGTTCTTC. As protein: CASSGLAGGYNEQFF. V gene TRBV6-1 combines with J gene TRBJ2-1, with 13 bases matching TRBD2. Germline V gene lookup returns CDR1 MNHNS and CDR2 SASEGT. The CDR3 has 15 amino acids. V dropped 4 bases and J dropped 3; count of bases not matched to a gene: 0.

The V gene is TRBV4-3, the J gene TRBJ1-6; D ambiguous. CDR3 size: 16 residues. CDR1 and CDR2 (germline): LGHNA, YSLEER. V shed 1 base and J shed 0 bases, with 7 bases lying between them. This CDR3 reads CASSQASSSYNSPLHF. Written as DNA, the CDR3 is TGCGCCAGCAGCCAAGCCTCCAGCTCCTATAATTCACCCCTCCACTTT.

The V call is TRBV28, the J call TRBJ2-7; no clear D. The germline V and J ends were trimmed by 5 bases and 6 bases, with 14 bases remaining between them. There are 13 residues in the CDR3. The germline gives CDR1 MDHEN, CDR2 SYDVKM. CDR3 bases: TGTGCCAGCAGTCAAATCGACGTGGGCGAGCAGTACGTC. It encodes CASSQIDVGEQYV.

The J gene is TRBJ2-7, the V gene TRBV4-3; TRBD1 might be the D (8 bases). This CDR3 is built from 17 residues. Germline assignment: CDR1 LGHNA and CDR2 YSLEER. With 3 bases removed from V and 4 bases from J, the gap between germline ends came to 22 bases. In DNA form, the CDR3 reads TGCGCCAGCAGCCATTTCGGTGGACAGGGAGGGAGGTACGAGCAGTACTTC. This translates into CASSHFGGQGGRYEQYF.

This clonotype was observed a few times. The CDR3 reads CASSELTSGAYEQFF. In nucleotides, the CDR3 is TGTGCCAGCAGTGAACTGACTAGCGGGGCCTATGAGCAGTTCTTC. The chain links TRBV2 to TRBJ2-1, with 11 bases aligning to TRBD2. The ends lost 2 bases at V and 8 bases at J; junction bases unmatched: 5. Germline V gives CDR1 SNHLY, CDR2 FYNNEI. The CDR3 is 15 amino acids.

The chain carries TRBV7-8 and TRBJ2-7; 11 bases align to TRBD1. V shed 5 bases and J 6 bases; nucleotides not matched to a gene: 6. CDR3 length equals 14 residues. Germline V CDR1 and CDR2: SGHVS, FQNEAQ. Here the CDR3 reads CASSGRDRGFEQYF. CDR3 bases: TGTGCCAGCAGCGGCCGGGACAGGGGGTTCGAGCAGTACTTC. Using reference TRBV7-8 and TRBJ2-7 for the parts outside the CDR3, the full variable domain is GAGVSQSPRYKVAKRGQDVALRCDPISGHVSLFWYQQALGQGPEFLTYFQNEAQLDKSGLPSDRFFAERPEGSVSTLKIQRTQQEDSAVYLCASSGRDRGFEQYFGPGTRLTVT.

The table lists this clonotype with a few counts. V is TRBV25-1 and J is TRBJ1-2; D perhaps matches TRBD1 (6 bases). The CDR3 length is 14 residues. Germline V gene sequence: CDR1 MGHDK, CDR2 SYGVNS. Trimming took off 2 bases at V and 3 bases at J, with 10 bases between the two ends. The CDR3 bases are TGTGCCAGCAGTGAAGGGGGGCGACACTATGGCTACACCTTC. The encoded protein is CASSEGGRHYGYTF.

This clonotype occurred a few times. CDR3 nucleotides: TGCGCCAGCAGCATGACTAGCGATGAGCAGTTCTTC. Amino acid sequence: CASSMTSDEQFF. The rearrangement joins TRBV5-1 to TRBJ2-1, with 8 positions matching TRBD2. V shed 4 bases, J shed 8 bases, and the junction held 2 bases outside the gene matches. The CDR3 loop spans 12 amino acids. CDR1 is SGHRS and CDR2 is YFSETQ in the germline V gene.

The gene calls are TRBV4-1 and TRBJ1-1; D might be TRBD1 (5 bases). Deletions cut 4 bases from V and 1 base from J, with 16 bases between. Germline assignment: CDR1 MGHRA and CDR2 YSYEKL. There are 16 residues in the CDR3. CDR3 coding DNA: TGCGCCAGCAGCCCAGAGGGGCTAGCACGGAACACTGAAGCTTTCTTT. It encodes CASSPEGLARNTEAFF.

This chain links TRBV5-1 with TRBJ1-3; maybe TRBD1 (5 bases). Trimming pared 4 bases from V and 0 bases from J, leaving 11 bases between. Germline V gene sequence: CDR1 SGHRS, CDR2 YFSETQ. The CDR3 covers 15 residues. The CDR3 DNA reads TGCGCCAGCAGCCAGGGTGGGCACTCTGGAAACACCATATATTTT. Amino acids: CASSQGGHSGNTIYF.

Only a few counts were recorded for this clonotype. The chain uses TRBV6-6 and TRBJ1-1; D is possibly TRBD1 (5 bases). V shed 5 bases and J shed 0 bases, with 10 bases lying between them. Per germline, CDR1 MNHNY and CDR2 SVGAGI (reference sequence). This CDR3 has 14 amino acids. CDR3 residues: CASSLTAMNTEAFF. In nucleotides, the CDR3 is TGTGCCAGCAGTCTGACAGCTATGAACACTGAAGCTTTCTTT.

This clonotype was found many times. The rearrangement links TRBV12-3 or TRBV12-4 to TRBJ1-5; 7 bases match TRBD1. Germline trimming cut 5 bases from V and 7 bases from J; bases unmatched to any gene: 5. This CDR3 contains 13 residues. In DNA form, the CDR3 reads TGTGCCAGCAGTACAGGGGCTCGACAGCCCCAGCATTTT. It yields the protein CASSTGARQPQHF.

This clonotype was recorded only once. The chain combines TRBV6-5 with TRBJ1-1; no reliable D call. The V end lost 6 bases, the J end lost 10 bases, and 9 bases lay between the germline ends. This CDR3 has 10 residues. CDR1 and CDR2 from the germline V gene are MNHEY and SVGAGI. CDR3 sequence: CASSDGRAFF. The CDR3 DNA reads TGTGCCAGCAGCGACGGGCGAGCTTTCTTT.

This clonotype was counted a few times. V gene TRBV21-1 combines with J gene TRBJ2-7; TRBD2, the table's D call, was not compared with the DNA. TRBV21-1 is noted as a pseudogene. The CDR3 extends over 18 amino acids. This CDR3 is CASSKSSPAAESSYEQYV. The DNA for the CDR3 is TGTGCCAGCAGCAAATCCTCCCCGGCGGCAGAGAGCTCCTACGAGCAGTACGTC.

This chain links TRBV7-9 with TRBJ2-1; 8 bases line up with TRBD1. The CDR3 extends over 16 amino acids. Germline V CDR1 and CDR2: SEHNR, FQNEAQ (reference sequence). Trimming removed 5 bases from V and 0 bases from J; junction bases left unmatched: 6. In DNA form, the CDR3 reads TGTGCCAGCAGCATGGACAGGGTGAGCTCCTACAATGAGCAGTTCTTC. Encoded protein: CASSMDRVSSYNEQFF.

This clonotype was observed a few times. The chain has TRBV7-9 and TRBJ2-1; TRBD2 aligns across 9 bases. The CDR3 has 16 residues. With V trimmed by 3 bases and J by 4 bases, 7 bases remained unmatched. Germline V CDR1 and CDR2: SEHNR, FQNEAQ (reference sequence). CDR3 coding DNA: TGTGCCAGCAGCTTGGCTCTAGCGGGGTTTTACAATGAGCAGTTCTTC. Its protein product is CASSLALAGFYNEQFF.

The chain links TRBV3-1 to TRBJ2-3; a weak D match, TRBD2 (5 bases). V was clipped by 4 bases and J by 1 base, with 12 bases between them. Germline CDR1 is LGHDT and CDR2 is YNNKEL (reference sequence). The CDR3 length is 15 residues. As DNA, the CDR3 is TGTGCCAGCAGCCGGCTATGGGGAGGCACAGATACGCAGTATTTT. Its protein is CASSRLWGGTDTQYF.

In this sample, this clonotype turned up a few times. CDR3 region: CASSHTGTTETQYF. In nucleotides, the CDR3 is TGTGCCAGCAGTCATACAGGGACAACAGAGACCCAGTACTTC. This chain connects TRBV12-3 or TRBV12-4 to TRBJ2-5, with D possibly being TRBD1 (6 bases). With 5 bases removed from V and 4 bases from J, the gap between germline ends came to 14 bases. The CDR3 runs 14 residues.

This chain links TRBV11-2 with TRBJ1-2, with TRBD1 identical over 7 bases. CDR1 and CDR2 from the germline V gene are SGHAT and FQNNGV. J gave up 3 bases and V 6 bases, and 4 bases lay outside the gene matches. The CDR3 is 13 amino acids. CDR3 residues: CASRAGTDYGYTF. DNA of the CDR3: TGTGCCAGCAGGGCCGGGACAGACTATGGCTACACCTTC.

The chain couples TRBV5-1 to TRBJ2-5; the match to TRBD2 covers 9 bases. The germline V gene encodes CDR1 SGHRS and CDR2 YFSETQ. CDR3 length equals 18 residues. The junction had 13 bases not matched to a gene; V was cut back by 3 bases and J by 1 base. The CDR3 protein is CASSSRFWRGGLQETQYF. The CDR3, as DNA: TGCGCCAGCAGCTCACGATTCTGGCGGGGGGGACTCCAAGAGACCCAGTACTTC.

This clonotype was found many times. The V gene is TRBV7-9, the J gene TRBJ2-5; 7 nucleotides agree with TRBD2. V dropped 0 bases and J dropped 5; count of bases not matched to a gene: 0. This CDR3 comprises 13 residues. Germline V gene lookup returns CDR1 SEHNR and CDR2 FQNEAQ (reference sequence). The CDR3 loop is CASSLAGGETQYF. CDR3 DNA: TGTGCCAGCAGCTTAGCCGGGGGGGAGACCCAGTACTTC.

This clonotype was recorded a few times. The chain couples TRBV5-1 to TRBJ1-2; D is unclear. The CDR3 contains 13 residues. V was trimmed by 4 bases and J by 3 bases, leaving 10 bases between them. Germline V CDR1 and CDR2: SGHRS, YFSETQ. The CDR3 loop reads CASSLDWHYGYTF. In DNA, the CDR3 is TGCGCCAGCAGCCTCGACTGGCACTATGGCTACACCTTC.

This clonotype has a count of ten or more. This chain links TRBV3-2 with TRBJ2-7. TRBV3-2 has pseudogene status. The length of the CDR3 is 13 residues. The CDR3 bases are TGTGCCAGCAGCCAAGACGGAGACTACGAGCAGTACGTC. It is translated as CASSQDGDYEQYV.

This chain links TRBV18 with TRBJ2-5; D is perhaps TRBD1 or TRBD2 (6 bases each). V lost 3 bases to trimming and J lost 2 bases, with 10 bases between them. Germline assignment: CDR1 KGHSH and CDR2 LQKENI. This CDR3 is built from 14 residues. CDR3 in DNA: TGTGCCAGCTCACCTCGGGGGCCTCAAGAGACCCAGTACTTC. This sequence encodes CASSPRGPQETQYF.

This chain connects TRBV20-1 to TRBJ2-5; TRBD1 or TRBD2 may be the D gene (5 bases each). V was shortened by 3 bases and J by 2 bases, with 7 bases between the two germline ends. The CDR3 loop spans 12 amino acids. Germline CDR1 and CDR2: DFQATT and SNEGSKA (reference sequence). CDR3 in amino acids: CSASGGQETQYF. CDR3 DNA sequence: TGCAGTGCTAGTGGGGGTCAAGAGACCCAGTACTTC.

In this sample, this clonotype turned up a few times. The germline gene is not matched at one end of the junction; a read error may be the cause. The chain uses TRBV7-7 and TRBJ2-3; a possible D gene is TRBD2 (6 bases). Germline CDR1 and CDR2: SSHAT and FNYEAQ (reference sequence). The CDR3 loop spans 14 amino acids. The CDR3 DNA reads as TGTGCTAGCAGCCTCGGGGGTTTCCCAGATACGCAGTATTTT. It specifies CASSLGGFPDTQYF.

This clonotype was seen a few times. This chain connects TRBV6-6 to TRBJ2-3; D may be TRBD2 (6 bases). From germline, CDR1 is MNHNY and CDR2 SVGAGI (reference sequence). The CDR3 is made up of 14 amino acids. V was shortened by 7 bases and J by 1 base, with 12 bases between the two germline ends. The CDR3 DNA reads TGTGCCAGCAAGGGCGGGGTCCGCACAGATACGCAGTATTTT. Its translation: CASKGGVRTDTQYF.

This clonotype was observed many times. The gene calls are TRBV7-9 and TRBJ2-2; 11 bases are shared with TRBD1. The CDR3 has 18 amino acids. CDR1 is SEHNR, CDR2 FQNEAQ, per germline (reference sequence). The V and J ends lost 3 bases and 3 bases, in that order; junction bases with no gene match: 9. The chain's CDR3 is CASSFWTGGNWDTGELFF. CDR3 DNA: TGTGCCAGCAGCTTCTGGACAGGGGGCAACTGGGACACCGGGGAGCTGTTTTTT.